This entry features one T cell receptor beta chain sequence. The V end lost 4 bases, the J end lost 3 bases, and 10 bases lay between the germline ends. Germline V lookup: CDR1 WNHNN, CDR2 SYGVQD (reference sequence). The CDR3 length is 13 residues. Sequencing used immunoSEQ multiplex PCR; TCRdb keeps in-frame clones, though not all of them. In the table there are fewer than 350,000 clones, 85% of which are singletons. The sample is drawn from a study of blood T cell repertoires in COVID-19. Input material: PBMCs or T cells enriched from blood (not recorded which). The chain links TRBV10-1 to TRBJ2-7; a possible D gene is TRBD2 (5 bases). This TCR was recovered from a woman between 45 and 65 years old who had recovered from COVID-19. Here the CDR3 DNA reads TGCGCCAGCAGTGCCAGCGGAATCTACGAGCAGTACTTC. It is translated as CASSASGIYEQYF.